This T cell receptor beta chain is drawn from a study of blood T cell repertoires in COVID-19 (dated by TCRdb to 2020 to 2022). Looking at the study overall: Collaborator samples came from the United States, Italy and Spain and covered acute and convalescent phases of COVID-19. A freely available public database, intended as a resource for researchers studying the immune response to SARS-CoV-2, is where the repertoires were released. Deeply sampled blood TCRbeta repertoires from subjects exposed to, actively infected with, or recovered from COVID-19 were included in the dataset. The prospective study material was composed of cDNA or gDNA derived from T cells, B-cell-depleted T cells, or PBMCs. Where available, HLA class I and class II types were obtained from metadata supplied by the sample provider rather than from assay-based typing. The samples were drawn from two sources: the first 160 participants of the ongoing ImmuneRACE study, and 950 to 1,500 subjects contributed by 6 global collaborators. The sample metadata nearly always contained a de-identified subject ID, COVID-19 status, age in years and sex. General findings and caveats noted by the study authors: Clinical and demographic metadata were provided uncurated, with the amount varying by source and participant.

TCRbeta CDR3 regions were amplified from genomic DNA using the immunoSEQ Assay, a bias-controlled multiplex PCR. In the source study's methods: Within the assay, amplification of reference gene primers was used to estimate how many nucleated cells each sample contained. To quantify the absolute abundance of each unique TCRbeta CDR3 rearrangement, sequence reads were collapsed and filtered. For each sample, productive Simpson clonality was calculated as the square root of Simpson's diversity index over productive rearrangements. TCRdb retrieved this table from immuneACCESS and kept in-frame rearrangements only. Not all clones are present; in checked studies, unresolved V genes account for under half, and no reason is known for the remainder. V, J and clone size are those of that table, while D and trimming were read from the DNA. The table for this sample lists approximately 99,000 clones; about two thirds of them were counted only once. The top ten constitute less than 2% of the sample.

The CDR3 has 16 amino acids, counting the end cysteine and phenylalanine. Just CDR3 DNA is preserved here, 48 bases in frame from base 1. Ends trimmed: V by 5 bases, J by 0 bases; bases unmatched to a gene: 6. CDR1 is given as LNHDA and CDR2 as SQIVND, both from the germline V gene (reference sequence). The collaborating institutions used their own protocols to collect whole blood in K2EDTA tubes. For TCRbeta analysis, collaborators shipped samples in one of three forms: frozen whole blood, isolated PBMCs, or DNA extracted from either of those sample types. Points on this clone: Its binding antigen is unknown. Per-base qualities were not stored, and no clone one base away is much larger.

Sequencing was performed on peripheral blood. This sequence originates from a woman in her thirties or forties with acute or convalescent COVID-19. Recombination joined TRBV19 with TRBJ2-2; 7 middle bases align to TRBD2. The DNA sequence is as follows: TGTGCCAGTAGTTTCCAAGCGGGGTCGAACACCGGGGAGCTGTTTTTT. Its protein reads: CASSFQAGSNTGELFF.